This TCR beta chain was retrieved from a study of T-cell reconstitution after alpha-beta-depleted transplantation in children. Trimming took off 4 bases at V and 10 bases at J, with 8 bases between the two ends. This CDR3 has 11 amino acids. Germline V gives CDR1 SGHTA, CDR2 FQGNSA. Unique molecular identifiers were incorporated during preparation of the TCRbeta library. TCRdb fed the PCR reads into MiXCR, producing one record per CDR3 protein. Of about 610,000 distinct CDR3 sequences listed, more than 9% are singletons. This clonotype turned up a few times. The V and J genes are TRBV7-2 and TRBJ2-1; D not resolved. This specimen consisted of PBMCs from the stem cell graft donor, obtained from the stem cell graft. The TCR was taken from a human donor who donated a stem cell graft to a child with acute myeloid leukemia. The CDR3 spells CASSYQWEQFF. The CDR3 bases are TGTGCCAGCAGCTACCAATGGGAGCAGTTCTTC.